Listed below are T cell receptor beta chains from one sample, sequenced in a study of T cells after yellow fever vaccination. TCRdb reprocessed the 5' RACE reads via MiXCR and lists one record per CDR3 protein. This repertoire shows about 550,000 distinct CDR3 sequences, 15% to 20% found once; its top ten account for approximately 15%. This specimen consisted of PBMCs, obtained 15 days after the yellow fever booster vaccination. All receptors derive from a man in his thirties or forties who received the YFV17D yellow fever vaccine. The CDR3 runs from the conserved cysteine through the conserved F or W. Fields, in order: J gene, clone size, D gene, V gene, CDR3 DNA, CDR3 protein. A D gene is named only where the DNA matches it firmly. Expanded clones get a size class; other rows say once, few or many, or leave the size out.

J gene: TRBJ2-7; clone size: few; D gene: .; V gene: TRBV29-1; CDR3 DNA: TGCAGCGTTGAAGAGGCGCACGGCGAGCAGTACTTC; CDR3 protein: CSVEEAHGEQYF
J gene: TRBJ2-3; clone size: few; D gene: .; V gene: TRBV20-1; CDR3 DNA: TGCAGTGCCCCCCGAGGACATACGTCGGATACGCAGTATTTT; CDR3 protein: CSAPRGHTSDTQYF
J gene: TRBJ2-2; clone size: .; D gene: .; V gene: TRBV5-1; CDR3 DNA: TGCGCCAGCAGCTTGCCCAGCCCGAACACCGGGGAGCTGTTTTTT; CDR3 protein: CASSLPSPNTGELFF
J gene: TRBJ2-1; clone size: .; D gene: TRBD1; V gene: TRBV13; CDR3 DNA: TGTGCCAGCAGCGCGGGACAGGGGCTGTTGGGGGAGCAGTTCTTC; CDR3 protein: CASSAGQGLLGEQFF
J gene: TRBJ2-7; clone size: .; D gene: .; V gene: TRBV7-2; CDR3 DNA: TGTGCCAGCAGCGGACGAAGAGGGTCCTACGAGCAGTACTTC; CDR3 protein: CASSGRRGSYEQYF
J gene: TRBJ2-3; clone size: once; D gene: TRBD2; V gene: TRBV29-1; CDR3 DNA: TGCAGCGTAGTGGACCCGGGACTAGCGGCTGATGCGCAGTATTTT; CDR3 protein: CSVVDPGLAADAQYF
J gene: TRBJ2-3; clone size: .; D gene: .; V gene: TRBV5-5; CDR3 DNA: TGTGCCAGCAGCTTAGGGGGACCCTGGCCAGATACGCAGTATTTT; CDR3 protein: CASSLGGPWPDTQYF
J gene: TRBJ2-7; clone size: .; D gene: .; V gene: TRBV29-1; CDR3 DNA: TGCAGCGTTGAAGGGGGACAAACCTACGAGCAGTACTTC; CDR3 protein: CSVEGGQTYEQYF
J gene: TRBJ2-1; clone size: .; D gene: TRBD1; V gene: TRBV28; CDR3 DNA: TGTGCCAGCAGTTTATTTGGACAGGGGAACCATGAGCAGTTCTTC; CDR3 protein: CASSLFGQGNHEQFF
J gene: TRBJ2-7; clone size: few; D gene: .; V gene: TRBV25-1; CDR3 DNA: TGTGCCAGCAGTGACCCTTCAAACCGGGGCTACGAGCAGTACTTC; CDR3 protein: CASSDPSNRGYEQYF
J gene: TRBJ1-1; clone size: .; D gene: .; V gene: TRBV5-1; CDR3 DNA: TGCGCCAGCAGCTTGGAGAGGGCAGCGGATGAAGCTTTCTTT; CDR3 protein: CASSLERAADEAFF
J gene: TRBJ2-1; clone size: few; D gene: .; V gene: TRBV6-1; CDR3 DNA: TGTGCCAGCAGTGGGGACCCGGGGGTCTACAATGAGCAGTTCTTC; CDR3 protein: CASSGDPGVYNEQFF
J gene: TRBJ2-2; clone size: .; D gene: .; V gene: TRBV24-1; CDR3 DNA: TGTGCCACCAGCTCCGGGACGGTTAACACCGGGGAGCTGTTTTTT; CDR3 protein: CATSSGTVNTGELFF
J gene: TRBJ2-1; clone size: .; D gene: .; V gene: TRBV4-3; CDR3 DNA: TGCGCCAGCAGCCAAGATCTAGGGCTAGCCGAGAGCTCCTACAATGAGCAGTTCTTC; CDR3 protein: CASSQDLGLAESSYNEQFF
J gene: TRBJ2-3; clone size: few; D gene: .; V gene: TRBV6-5; CDR3 DNA: TGTGCCAGCAGTTACTCGGGGCGTGGTACGCAGTATTTT; CDR3 protein: CASSYSGRGTQYF
J gene: TRBJ2-2; clone size: few; D gene: .; V gene: TRBV15; CDR3 DNA: TGTGCCACCAGCAGAGCCCCTCTGGGGGAGCTGTTTTTT; CDR3 protein: CATSRAPLGELFF
J gene: TRBJ2-7; clone size: .; D gene: .; V gene: TRBV20-1; CDR3 DNA: TGCAGTGCTAGTATCGGCTACGAGCAGTACTTC; CDR3 protein: CSASIGYEQYF
J gene: TRBJ2-4; clone size: few; D gene: TRBD2; V gene: TRBV9; CDR3 DNA: TGTGCCAGCAGCGCCGCCGGGGGGGCCAAAAACATTCAGTACTTC; CDR3 protein: CASSAAGGAKNIQYF
J gene: TRBJ1-1; clone size: .; D gene: .; V gene: TRBV20-1; CDR3 DNA: TGCAGTGCTAGAGATAGGCTCTCGAACACTGAAGCTTTCTTT; CDR3 protein: CSARDRLSNTEAFF
J gene: TRBJ2-6; clone size: few; D gene: .; V gene: TRBV27; CDR3 DNA: TGTGCCAGCAGTGGAGGGGACGGCCTCTCTGGGGCCAACGTCCTGACTTTC; CDR3 protein: CASSGGDGLSGANVLTF
J gene: TRBJ2-1; clone size: .; D gene: TRBD2; V gene: TRBV7-9; CDR3 DNA: TGTGCCAGCACCGGGACTAGCGCTTACAATGAGCAGTTCTTC; CDR3 protein: CASTGTSAYNEQFF
J gene: TRBJ2-3; clone size: .; D gene: TRBD2; V gene: TRBV2; CDR3 DNA: TGTGCCAGCATACTGCCGGGAGGGCGTGAGGATACGCAGTATTTT; CDR3 protein: CASILPGGREDTQYF
J gene: TRBJ2-7; clone size: few; D gene: TRBD2; V gene: TRBV6-2/TRBV6-3; CDR3 DNA: TGTGCCAGCAGTCCCGGGACTACCAACGCCTACGAGCAGTACTTC; CDR3 protein: CASSPGTTNAYEQYF
J gene: TRBJ2-1; clone size: .; D gene: TRBD2; V gene: TRBV4-3; CDR3 DNA: TGCGCCAGCACCTCAAGGCCGCTAGCGGGAGCCAGTGAGCAGTTCTTC; CDR3 protein: CASTSRPLAGASEQFF
J gene: TRBJ2-5; clone size: .; D gene: TRBD1; V gene: TRBV5-1; CDR3 DNA: TGCGCCAGCAGCGGCATGACAGGGTTGTACCAAGAGACCCAGTACTTC; CDR3 protein: CASSGMTGLYQETQYF
J gene: TRBJ2-7; clone size: few; D gene: .; V gene: TRBV10-3; CDR3 DNA: TGTGCCATCAGTGAGTCGTCCGGTCCCTACGAGCAGTACTTC; CDR3 protein: CAISESSGPYEQYF
J gene: TRBJ2-7; clone size: .; D gene: .; V gene: TRBV7-8; CDR3 DNA: TGTGCCAGCAGCCGGAGGAGGGACAGTGCCTACGAGCAGTACTTC; CDR3 protein: CASSRRRDSAYEQYF
J gene: TRBJ1-1; clone size: .; D gene: .; V gene: TRBV11-2; CDR3 DNA: TGTGCCAGCAGCAATCCCCCTACAAACACTGAAGCTTTCTTT; CDR3 protein: CASSNPPTNTEAFF
J gene: TRBJ2-1; clone size: .; D gene: .; V gene: TRBV24-1; CDR3 DNA: TGTGCCACCAGTGAGGAAGGACATGGAACCTACAATGAGCAGTTCTTC; CDR3 protein: CATSEEGHGTYNEQFF
J gene: TRBJ2-4; clone size: few; D gene: .; V gene: TRBV7-2; CDR3 DNA: TGTGCCAGCAGCTTTGGGTCCAAAAACATTCAGTACTTC; CDR3 protein: CASSFGSKNIQYF
J gene: TRBJ1-1; clone size: .; D gene: TRBD1; V gene: TRBV28; CDR3 DNA: TGTGCCAGCAGTTTATTCGGGACAGGGGACACTGAAGCTTTCTTT; CDR3 protein: CASSLFGTGDTEAFF
J gene: TRBJ2-7; clone size: .; D gene: TRBD2; V gene: TRBV6-5; CDR3 DNA: TGTGCCAGCAGTTCTACCGGGACTAGCTCCTACGAGCAGTACTTC; CDR3 protein: CASSSTGTSSYEQYF
J gene: TRBJ2-1; clone size: .; D gene: .; V gene: TRBV12-3/TRBV12-4; CDR3 DNA: TGTGCCAGCAGTCTGGGGGCCGACTGGAATGAGCAGTTCTTC; CDR3 protein: CASSLGADWNEQFF
J gene: TRBJ1-1; clone size: few; D gene: .; V gene: TRBV18; CDR3 DNA: TGTGCCAGCTCACCAAGGAACCAGAACACTGAAGCTTTCTTT; CDR3 protein: CASSPRNQNTEAFF
J gene: TRBJ2-4; clone size: .; D gene: .; V gene: TRBV28; CDR3 DNA: TGTGCCAGCAGTTCCCCTAAAAACATTCAGTACTTC; CDR3 protein: CASSSPKNIQYF
J gene: TRBJ2-3; clone size: few; D gene: .; V gene: TRBV20-1; CDR3 DNA: TGCAGTGCCCTGGGTAGGGCAGATACGCAGTATTTT; CDR3 protein: CSALGRADTQYF
J gene: TRBJ1-6; clone size: few; D gene: TRBD1; V gene: TRBV18; CDR3 DNA: TGTGCCAGCTCAACGGGACAGATCGGATCACCCCTCCACTTT; CDR3 protein: CASSTGQIGSPLHF
J gene: TRBJ2-1; clone size: .; D gene: TRBD2; V gene: TRBV7-2; CDR3 DNA: TGTGCCAGCAGCTCCGCCGGGACGAGCGGGAACAATGAGCAGTTCTTC; CDR3 protein: CASSSAGTSGNNEQFF
J gene: TRBJ2-3; clone size: .; D gene: TRBD2; V gene: TRBV2; CDR3 DNA: TGTGCCAGCAGACACCCTACTAGCGGGAGAACAGATACGCAGTATTTT; CDR3 protein: CASRHPTSGRTDTQYF
J gene: TRBJ2-2; clone size: few; D gene: .; V gene: TRBV15; CDR3 DNA: TGTGCCACCAGCAGAGGGCTCTCACCAGGGGACACCGGGGAGCTGTTTTTT; CDR3 protein: CATSRGLSPGDTGELFF
J gene: TRBJ2-2; clone size: few; D gene: TRBD2; V gene: TRBV19; CDR3 DNA: TGTGCCAGTTTAGGGGGAAGACTAGCGGGAGGTACCAACACCGGGGAGCTGTTTTTT; CDR3 protein: CASLGGRLAGGTNTGELFF
J gene: TRBJ2-2; clone size: few; D gene: .; V gene: TRBV5-1; CDR3 DNA: TGCGCCAGCGCACTAAACTTGAACACCGGGGAGCTGTTTTTT; CDR3 protein: CASALNLNTGELFF
J gene: TRBJ2-3; clone size: .; D gene: .; V gene: TRBV4-3; CDR3 DNA: TGCGCCAGCAGCCAACTGACCGACAATACGCAGTATTTT; CDR3 protein: CASSQLTDNTQYF
J gene: TRBJ2-3; clone size: few; D gene: .; V gene: TRBV6-2/TRBV6-3; CDR3 DNA: TGTGCCAGCAGTCGGGACGCCTCGGGTACGCAGTATTTT; CDR3 protein: CASSRDASGTQYF
J gene: TRBJ2-7; clone size: .; D gene: TRBD2; V gene: TRBV20-1; CDR3 DNA: TGCAGTGCTCCCCGGACTAGCGGGAGTGGAAACGAGCAGTACTTC; CDR3 protein: CSAPRTSGSGNEQYF
J gene: TRBJ1-5; clone size: few; D gene: TRBD1; V gene: TRBV28; CDR3 DNA: TGTGCCAGCAGTCTCCGACAGGGTGGTCAGCCCCAGCATTTT; CDR3 protein: CASSLRQGGQPQHF
J gene: TRBJ2-1; clone size: .; D gene: TRBD2; V gene: TRBV27; CDR3 DNA: TGTGCCAGCACCCAAGCGGGGGACCACAATGAGCAGTTCTTC; CDR3 protein: CASTQAGDHNEQFF
J gene: TRBJ2-7; clone size: .; D gene: .; V gene: TRBV5-6; CDR3 DNA: TGTGCCAGCAGCGACGGGCCGAGAAACGAGCAGTACTTC; CDR3 protein: CASSDGPRNEQYF
J gene: TRBJ2-1; clone size: many; D gene: .; V gene: TRBV5-1; CDR3 DNA: TGCGCCAGCAGCTTTGGTACTTCCCCCAATGAGCAGTTCTTC; CDR3 protein: CASSFGTSPNEQFF
J gene: TRBJ2-7; clone size: few; D gene: TRBD1; V gene: TRBV12-3/TRBV12-4; CDR3 DNA: TGTGCCAGCAATGCCGCGGGACAGGGATATGACGAGCAGTACTTC; CDR3 protein: CASNAAGQGYDEQYF